This T cell receptor (beta chain) was recorded in a study of CD8+CD57+ T cells in acquired aplastic anemia. Study information: The mean DNA yield obtained from sorted CD4+ and CD8+ cells came to around 3 ug. Healthy-donor CD4+ cells averaged roughly 10.8 million reads.

Comments on this clonotype: The antigen is unknown.

CDR1 is ENHRY and CDR2 is SYGVKD in the germline V gene. The trim removed 10 bases at V and 1 base at J, leaving 15 bases unmatched. CDR3 length equals 16 residues. Overall study findings and caveats: Around 29 CD8+ CDR3 sequences were shared between patients and controls.

Genomic DNA was employed as the template in profiling TCR beta VDJ and CDR3. TCRdb redid the calling of the reads with MiXCR, one entry per CDR3 protein. The sample has 100,000 to 150,000 distinct CDR3 sequences; around 48% are singletons. V usage is TRBV10-3 and J usage is TRBJ1-2, with 7 positions matching TRBD1. This sequence was found in a human donor in good health, serving as a control. Sequencing was carried out using sorted CD4+, CD8+, or CD8+CD57+ T cells (not recorded which) from PBMCs. CDR3 nucleotide sequence: TGTGCCAGCACCGGGGGAGGGGGCAGCTATAACTATGGCTACACCTTC. Translation gives CASTGGGGSYNYGYTF.